These 6 T cell receptor beta chains came from one sample sequenced in a study of control samples from healthy donors and cancer patients. Clones were sequenced by immunoSEQ multiplex PCR, and TCRdb holds only the in-frame ones, with some missing. The sample lists about 130,000 clones; roughly nine tenths were seen once. The sequenced sample consisted of blood. These receptors all stem from a man aged 18 to 29 in good health.

V usage is TRBV3-1 (or the pseudogene TRBV3-2) and J usage is TRBJ2-3, with D tentatively TRBD1 (5 bases). Germline assignment: CDR1 LGHDT and CDR2 YNNKEL (reference sequence). The length of the CDR3 is 16 residues. V gave up 1 base and J gave up 1 base, with 12 bases separating them. Written as DNA, the CDR3 is TGTGCCAGCAGCCAAGGGGGCCAGTCTCGCACAGATACGCAGTATTTT. Its protein product is CASSQGGQSRTDTQYF.

This chain joins TRBV28 and TRBJ2-3; D unclear. The CDR3 loop spans 15 amino acids. Germline CDR1 is MDHEN and CDR2 is SYDVKM. V lost 5 bases, J lost 1 base, and 13 bases lay in between. The CDR3 DNA reads TGTGCCAGCAGTCCGGACCCCCGGGGCACAGATACGCAGTATTTT. It yields the protein CASSPDPRGTDTQYF.

The chain has TRBV19 and TRBJ1-5; D is undetermined. The V and J ends lost 2 bases and 2 bases respectively, with 13 bases between them. The CDR3 is 16 residues long. CDR1 and CDR2 (germline): LNHDA, SQIVND (reference sequence). DNA of the CDR3: TGTGCCAGTAGTATATTCGGCGGGGTCGGCAATCAGCCCCAGCATTTT. This translates into CASSIFGGVGNQPQHF.

This chain joins TRBV6-1 and TRBJ2-7, with 7 bases that match TRBD1. This CDR3 spans 11 amino acids. Trimming cost V 1 base and J 11 bases; bases outside gene matches: 2. Germline assignment: CDR1 MNHNS and CDR2 SASEGT. In DNA form, the CDR3 reads TGTGCCAGCAGTGAAGGACAGGGAAAGTACTTC. As protein: CASSEGQGKYF.

The chain links TRBV7-3 to TRBJ2-5; unclear D gene. Deletions cut 5 bases from V and 4 bases from J, with 14 bases between. This CDR3 region has 14 residues. CDR1 is SGHTA and CDR2 is FQGTGA in the germline V gene. Here the CDR3 DNA reads TGTGCCAGCAGCCAGACGGCGAGAGGAGAGACCCAGTACTTC. This translates into CASSQTARGETQYF.

This clone was detected a few times. The chain joins TRBV10-3 to TRBJ1-3, with D possibly being TRBD1 (6 bases). Trimming cost V 3 bases and J 1 base, with 10 bases left between them. The CDR3 contains 15 residues. Per the germline V gene, CDR1 is ENHRY and CDR2 is SYGVKD. As DNA, the CDR3 is TGTGCCATCAGTGAACCTCAGGGGTCTGGAAACACCATATATTTT. This gives the protein CAISEPQGSGNTIYF.